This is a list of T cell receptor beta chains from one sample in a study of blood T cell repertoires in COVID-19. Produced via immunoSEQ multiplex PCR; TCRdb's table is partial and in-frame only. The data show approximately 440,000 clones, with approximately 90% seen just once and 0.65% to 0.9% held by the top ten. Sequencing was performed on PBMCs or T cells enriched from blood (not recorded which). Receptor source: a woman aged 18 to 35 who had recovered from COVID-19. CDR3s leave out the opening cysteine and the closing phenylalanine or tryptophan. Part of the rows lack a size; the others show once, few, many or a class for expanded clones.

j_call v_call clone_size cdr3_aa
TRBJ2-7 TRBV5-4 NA ASSLTGPHEQY
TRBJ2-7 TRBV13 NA ASSDGQGAYEQY
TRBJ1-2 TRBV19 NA ASTRLGTSDGYT
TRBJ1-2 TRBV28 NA ASTPGTLYGYT
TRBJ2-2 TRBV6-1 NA ASSEGGSDTGELF
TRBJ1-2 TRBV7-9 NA ASSYIRGSYGYT
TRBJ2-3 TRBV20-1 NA SASQAGGPEDTQY
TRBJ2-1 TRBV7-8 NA ASNPGLALHNEQF
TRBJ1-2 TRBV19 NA ATVGGASGYGYT
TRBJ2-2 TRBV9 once ASSPSGGGASGELF
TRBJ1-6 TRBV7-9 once ASSLGTGWSPLH
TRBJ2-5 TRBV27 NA ASSQRGGFGQETQY
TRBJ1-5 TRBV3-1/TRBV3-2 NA ASSRDRGQPQH
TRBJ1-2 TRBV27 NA ASSLTGRAYYGYT
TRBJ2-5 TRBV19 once ATAPQEDTGETQY
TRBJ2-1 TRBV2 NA ASSWTQGSYNEQF
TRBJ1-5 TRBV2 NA ASRGRMATVYSNQPQH
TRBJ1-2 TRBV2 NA ASSDGPYGYT
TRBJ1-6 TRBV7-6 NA ASSLRPGGEGSPLH
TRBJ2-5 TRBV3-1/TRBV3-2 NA ASSPITGTGFQETQY
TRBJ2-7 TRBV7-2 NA ASSLRRGSYEQY
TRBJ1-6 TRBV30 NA AWKDRHNSPLH
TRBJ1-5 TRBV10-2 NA ASSLSTGTGDQPQH
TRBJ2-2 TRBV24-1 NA ATKGANTGELF
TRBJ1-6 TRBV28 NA ASTRGGRSPLH
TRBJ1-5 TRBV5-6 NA ASTRHAGGFGNQPQH
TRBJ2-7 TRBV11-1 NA ASSLPGGGEQY
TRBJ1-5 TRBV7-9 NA ASSRATNQPQH
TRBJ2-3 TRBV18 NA ASSRAGSTDTQY
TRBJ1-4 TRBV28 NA ASSLLSPGRAEKLF
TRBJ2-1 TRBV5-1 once ASSLGALSSYNEQF
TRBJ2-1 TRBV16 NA ASSLTDYNEQF
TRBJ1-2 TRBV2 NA ASSPGTGLGYGYT
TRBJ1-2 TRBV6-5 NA AVQSQEIYGYT
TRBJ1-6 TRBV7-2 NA ASSGDSPLH
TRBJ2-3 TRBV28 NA ASSLYGTSGVSDTQY
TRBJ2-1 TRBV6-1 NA ASSDPGLAGTGNEQF
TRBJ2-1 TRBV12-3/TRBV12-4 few ASSLGGNEQF
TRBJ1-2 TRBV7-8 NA ARIAGQSNYGYT
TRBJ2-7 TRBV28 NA ASMREGGEQY
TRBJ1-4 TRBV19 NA ASTGRRTGGWTNEKLF
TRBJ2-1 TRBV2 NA ASSEESGDEQF
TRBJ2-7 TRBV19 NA ASSSRLAGDFYEQY
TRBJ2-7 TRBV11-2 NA ASSSPGHSYEQY
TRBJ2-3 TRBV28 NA ASRLQSSTDTQY
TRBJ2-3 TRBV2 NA ASTLAGAGTDTQY
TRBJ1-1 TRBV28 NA ASSPTGHTEAF
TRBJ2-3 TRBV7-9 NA ASSSERGGRLDTQY
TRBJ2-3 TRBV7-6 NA ASSPVAAHTQY
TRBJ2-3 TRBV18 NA ASSFFGASTDTQY
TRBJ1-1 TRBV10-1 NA ASSESGATEAF
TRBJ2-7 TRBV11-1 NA ASSPSGDGSYEQY
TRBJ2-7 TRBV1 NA TSSRVGQTLGYEQY
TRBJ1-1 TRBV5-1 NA ASSLARENTEAF
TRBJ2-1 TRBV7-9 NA ASSPRGQGAYNEQF
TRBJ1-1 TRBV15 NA ATRSDAAWPNTEAF
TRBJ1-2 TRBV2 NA ASNLRRERGYT
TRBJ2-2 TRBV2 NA ASSPSGGSTGELF
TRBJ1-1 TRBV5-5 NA ASSLNDQGAPLGTEAF